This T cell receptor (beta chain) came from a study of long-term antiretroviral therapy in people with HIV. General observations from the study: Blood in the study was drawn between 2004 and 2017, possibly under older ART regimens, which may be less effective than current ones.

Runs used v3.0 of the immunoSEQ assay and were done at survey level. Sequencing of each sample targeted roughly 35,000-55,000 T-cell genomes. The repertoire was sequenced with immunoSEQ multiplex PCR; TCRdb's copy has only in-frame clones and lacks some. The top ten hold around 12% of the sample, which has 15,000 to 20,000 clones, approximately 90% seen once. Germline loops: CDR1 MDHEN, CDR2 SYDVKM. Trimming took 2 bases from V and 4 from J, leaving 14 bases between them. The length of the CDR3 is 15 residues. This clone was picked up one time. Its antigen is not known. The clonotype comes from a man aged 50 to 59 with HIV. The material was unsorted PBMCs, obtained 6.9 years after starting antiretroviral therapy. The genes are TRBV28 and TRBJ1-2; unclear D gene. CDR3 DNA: TGTGCCAGCAGTTTAGTAGGTTTGGCAAGCTATGGCTACACCTTC. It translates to CASSLVGLASYGYTF.